The source of this TCR beta chain is a study of T cell changes during pregnancy in multiple sclerosis. Germline CDR1 is LGHNA and CDR2 is YSLEER. Between the trimmed V and J ends, which lost 0 bases and 6 bases, there was a span of 12 bases. The CDR3 runs to 15 residues. Assay used: immunoSEQ multiplex PCR; TCRdb lists only in-frame clones, some missing. This sample carries 95,000 to 110,000 clones, 92% of them seen once, and the ten largest clones take over 0.65%. This specimen was peripheral blood, taken in the third trimester of pregnancy. This chain uses TRBV4-3 with TRBJ2-1, with no clear D. This TCR came from a female donor in good health, enrolled as a control in a pregnancy study. CDR3 DNA sequence: TGCGCCAGCAGCCAAGATCTTCTAGGTGTCAATGAGCAGTTCTTC. Protein product: CASSQDLLGVNEQFF.